The clone carrying this TCR beta chain has a count of ten or more. Its antigen is undetermined. This CDR3 has 16 residues. V was trimmed by 2 bases and J by 5 bases, leaving 18 bases between them. CDR1 and CDR2 (germline): SGHRS, YFSETQ. The data belong to a study of type 1 regulatory T cells. Study-wide background: An in vitro protocol generated T-allo10, a Tr1-enriched, alloantigen-specific CD4 T cell product.

A single record per CDR3 protein comes from TCRdb applying MiXCR to the reads. The profile shows about 42,000 distinct CDR3 sequences, 9% to 15% of them singletons. Study-level findings and limits: Type 1 regulatory T cells had a more restricted TCR repertoire than non-type 1 regulatory T cells.

Sequencing was done on a sample of cultured non-Tr1 T cells, either the whole culture or a sorted T cell fraction (not recorded which). The receptor was isolated from a human donor in good health. The rearrangement uses TRBV5-1 and TRBJ2-3; D possibly corresponds to TRBD1 (6 bases). CDR3 sequence (DNA): TGCGCCAGCAGCTTCCGGGCGGCAGGGGCAGGAGATACGCAGTATTTT. Protein product: CASSFRAAGAGDTQYF.